These 14 T cell receptor beta chains came from one sample sequenced in a study of identical twins. TCRdb fed the 5' RACE reads into MiXCR, producing one record per CDR3 protein. Seen here are some 330,000 distinct CDR3 sequences, around 9% observed once, and the top ten hold more than 8%. Material for sequencing was naive T cells sorted from blood. The receptors derive from a woman aged 45-65 years in good health.

The chain combines TRBV7-9 with TRBJ2-1; D is perhaps TRBD1 or TRBD2 (5 bases each). The CDR3 covers 12 residues. CDR1 and CDR2 (germline): SEHNR, FQNEAQ (reference sequence). CDR3 region: CTWDAPSNEQFF. In DNA form, the CDR3 reads TGTACGTGGGACGCACCGAGCAATGAGCAGTTCTTC.

Only a few counts were recorded for this clonotype. The rearrangement joins TRBV7-8 to TRBJ2-1; the D is unclear. The CDR3 runs to 10 residues. Trimming cost V 8 bases and J 9 bases, with 8 bases left between them. The germline gives CDR1 SGHVS, CDR2 FQNEAQ. CDR3 in amino acids: CASGLVEQFF. CDR3 coding DNA: TGTGCCAGCGGGCTTGTTGAGCAGTTCTTC. Combining the CDR3 with reference TRBV7-8 and TRBJ2-1 gives the whole variable domain GAGVSQSPRYKVAKRGQDVALRCDPISGHVSLFWYQQALGQGPEFLTYFQNEAQLDKSGLPSDRFFAERPEGSVSTLKIQRTQQEDSAVYLCASGLVEQFFGPGTRLTVL.

This clonotype was recorded a few times. The V and J genes are TRBV4-1 and TRBJ1-1; maybe TRBD1 (6 bases). The CDR3 contains 14 residues. The V gene lost 2 bases and the J gene lost 1 base, with 8 bases spanning the gap. Per the germline V gene, CDR1 is MGHRA and CDR2 is YSYEKL. As DNA, the CDR3 is TGCGCCAGCAGCCAACGGACAGCGAACACTGAAGCTTTCTTT. This codes for CASSQRTANTEAFF.

The gene calls are TRBV20-1 and TRBJ1-1; no firm D call. This CDR3 contains 15 residues. V was trimmed by 0 bases and J by 0 bases, leaving 11 bases between them. Germline V CDR1 and CDR2: DFQATT, SNEGSKA (reference sequence). The CDR3 DNA is TGCAGTGCTAGAGATCTAGGTCAGCTGAACACTGAAGCTTTCTTT. Its protein product is CSARDLGQLNTEAFF.

This clonotype came up many times. The rearrangement links TRBV29-1 to TRBJ1-6; tentative D call: TRBD1 (5 bases). CDR3 length: 14 amino acids. The ends were cut back, 4 bases at V and 8 bases at J, with 15 bases in the middle. Germline V CDR1 and CDR2: SQVTM, ANQGSEA. Written as DNA, the CDR3 is TGCAGCGTTGCGGCGGGACCGGGGGATTCACCCCTCCACTTT. Translating it yields CSVAAGPGDSPLHF.

J is TRBJ2-7 and V is TRBV11-2; 9 bases agree with TRBD1. The CDR3 has 16 amino acids. From germline, CDR1 is SGHAT and CDR2 FQNNGV. Germline trimming cut 4 bases from V and 1 base from J; bases unmatched to any gene: 8. DNA for the CDR3: TGTGCCAGCAGCTCCATTGCCGGGACAGGGTCCTACGAGCAGTACTTC. This translates into CASSSIAGTGSYEQYF.

This clonotype occurred a few times. Here the CDR3 DNA reads TGCGCCAGCAGCTGGGACGAAAGTCCCCGGTCCAACGAGCAGTACTTC. It specifies CASSWDESPRSNEQYF. V and J are TRBV5-1 and TRBJ2-7, with D possibly called TRBD1 or TRBD2 (5 bases each). CDR3 size: 16 residues. V was clipped by 3 bases and J by 5 bases, with 21 bases between them. Germline V lookup: CDR1 SGHRS, CDR2 YFSETQ.

The chain links TRBV11-2 to TRBJ2-1; 13 positions match TRBD2. CDR1 and CDR2 from the germline V gene are SGHAT and FQNNGV. There are 15 residues in the CDR3. The V and J ends lost 6 bases and 10 bases, in that order; junction bases with no gene match: 9. This CDR3 reads CASRRPGLAGLEQFF. Written as DNA, the CDR3 is TGTGCCAGCAGACGACCGGGACTAGCGGGACTGGAGCAGTTCTTC.

This clonotype was seen at least ten times. V and J are TRBV5-1 and TRBJ1-1; no clear D gene. The CDR3 covers 13 residues. From germline, CDR1 is SGHRS and CDR2 YFSETQ. V was cut by 0 bases and J by 3 bases, with 6 bases left in between. CDR3 sequence: CASSLERDTEAFF. CDR3 DNA sequence: TGCGCCAGCAGCTTGGAACGGGACACTGAAGCTTTCTTT.

The chain joins TRBV27 to TRBJ2-2; TRBD1 aligns across 8 bases. Trimming cost V 7 bases and J 4 bases; bases outside gene matches: 2. The germline gives CDR1 MNHEY, CDR2 SMNVEV (reference sequence). The CDR3 runs to 13 residues. The CDR3 loop is CASKGQATGELFF. CDR3 coding DNA: TGTGCCAGCAAGGGACAGGCCACCGGGGAGCTGTTTTTT.

This clonotype occurred a few times. The V and J genes are TRBV20-1 and TRBJ2-2; D unclear. Trimming removed 0 bases from V and 5 bases from J, with 13 bases in between. CDR1 is DFQATT, CDR2 SNEGSKA, per germline (reference sequence). The CDR3 spans 15 residues. DNA for the CDR3: TGCAGTGCTAGAGATTCCAACGGGTTTACCGGGGAGCTGTTTTTT. It codes for CSARDSNGFTGELFF.

In its sample, this clonotype was seen many times. V and J are TRBV24-1 and TRBJ2-3; TRBD1 agrees at 7 bases. Per germline, CDR1 KGHDR and CDR2 SFDVKD. V lost 4 bases and J lost 2; bases outside the gene matches: 5. This CDR3 has 15 residues. The CDR3 DNA reads TGTGCCACCAGTGACGAGGGACAGCTCACAGATACGCAGTATTTT. It codes for CATSDEGQLTDTQYF.

This clonotype was counted ten times or more. The V and J genes are TRBV12-3 or TRBV12-4 and TRBJ2-3; D might be TRBD2 (5 bases). The CDR3 is 14 amino acids. V was pared by 6 bases and J by 2 bases, with 12 bases between. CDR3 coding DNA: TGTGCCAGCAGGGGAGCTTTTTACACAGATACGCAGTATTTT. Translated, it gives CASRGAFYTDTQYF.

This clonotype was detected only a few times. This sequence joins TRBV11-2 and TRBJ1-1; D may be TRBD1 (6 bases). Trimming took off 4 bases at V and 1 base at J, with 22 bases between the two ends. Germline assignment: CDR1 SGHAT and CDR2 FQNNGV. The CDR3 loop spans 18 amino acids. The CDR3 spells CASSSPTGQLRGNTEAFF. CDR3 sequence (DNA): TGTGCCAGCAGCTCCCCCACTGGACAGTTAAGAGGGAACACTGAAGCTTTCTTT.